The subject of this entry is one TCR beta chain. Germline-derived CDR1 and CDR2 are LGHDT and YNNKEL (reference sequence). The CDR3 length is 14 residues. The data were obtained in a study of T cells expressing NK-cell markers. TCRdb re-called the 5' RACE reads and shows each CDR3 protein once, DNA omitted. The listing records about 400,000 distinct CDR3 sequences. The sequencing sample was made of blood T cells: a sorted CD56 or NKG2C T cell subset, CD4+ or CD8+ T cells, or bulk PBMC T cells (not recorded which). The receptor was isolated from a woman aged 45-65 years in good health. The rearrangement links TRBV3-1 to TRBJ2-2. The CDR3 sequence: CASSQTSVPGELFF.